This T cell receptor beta chain was captured by sequencing in a study of T cell changes during pregnancy in multiple sclerosis. TCRdb's copy holds only in-frame clones and misses some; the assay was immunoSEQ multiplex PCR. The sample holds tens of thousands of clones, 90% to 95% seen once. Looked up from germline, CDR1 is SGHNT and CDR2 is YYREEE (reference sequence). V trimming: 1 base; J trimming: 4 bases; junction bases outside the gene matches: 2. The CDR3 length is 15 residues. The chain joins TRBV5-4 to TRBJ2-1, with TRBD2 matching 10 bases. Sequenced material: CD4+ T cells from peripheral blood mononuclear cells, taken in the third trimester of pregnancy. The TCR was taken from a female donor in good health, enrolled as a control in a pregnancy study. The CDR3 DNA sequence: TGTGCCAGCAGCTTGAGAGCGGGGGGGTACAATGAGCAGTTCTTC. Translation: CASSLRAGGYNEQFF.